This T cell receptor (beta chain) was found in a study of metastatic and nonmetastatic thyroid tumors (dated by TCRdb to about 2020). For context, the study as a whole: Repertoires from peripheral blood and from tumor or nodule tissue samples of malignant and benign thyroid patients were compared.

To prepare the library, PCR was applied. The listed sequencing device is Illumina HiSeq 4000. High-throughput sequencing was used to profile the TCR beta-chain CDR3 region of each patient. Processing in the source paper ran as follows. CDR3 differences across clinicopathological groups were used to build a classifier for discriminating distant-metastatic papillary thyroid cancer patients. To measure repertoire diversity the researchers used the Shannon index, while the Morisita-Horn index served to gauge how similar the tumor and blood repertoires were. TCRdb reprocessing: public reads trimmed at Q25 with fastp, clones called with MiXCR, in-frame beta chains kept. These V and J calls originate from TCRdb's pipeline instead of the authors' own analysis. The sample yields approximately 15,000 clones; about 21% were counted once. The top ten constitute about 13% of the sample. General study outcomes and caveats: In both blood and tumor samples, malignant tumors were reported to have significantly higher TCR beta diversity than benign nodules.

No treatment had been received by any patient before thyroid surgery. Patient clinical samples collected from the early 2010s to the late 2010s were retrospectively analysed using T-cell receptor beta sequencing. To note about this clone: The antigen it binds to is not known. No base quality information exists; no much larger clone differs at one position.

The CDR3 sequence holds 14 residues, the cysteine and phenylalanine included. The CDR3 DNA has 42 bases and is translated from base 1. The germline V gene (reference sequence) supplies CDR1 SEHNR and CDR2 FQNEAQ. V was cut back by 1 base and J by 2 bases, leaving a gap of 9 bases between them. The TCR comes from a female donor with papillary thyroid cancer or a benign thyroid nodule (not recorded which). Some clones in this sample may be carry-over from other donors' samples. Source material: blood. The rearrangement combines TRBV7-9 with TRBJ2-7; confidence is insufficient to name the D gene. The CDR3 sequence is CASSLEWVTYEQYF. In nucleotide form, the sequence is TGTGCCAGCAGCTTAGAGTGGGTCACCTACGAGCAGTACTTC.